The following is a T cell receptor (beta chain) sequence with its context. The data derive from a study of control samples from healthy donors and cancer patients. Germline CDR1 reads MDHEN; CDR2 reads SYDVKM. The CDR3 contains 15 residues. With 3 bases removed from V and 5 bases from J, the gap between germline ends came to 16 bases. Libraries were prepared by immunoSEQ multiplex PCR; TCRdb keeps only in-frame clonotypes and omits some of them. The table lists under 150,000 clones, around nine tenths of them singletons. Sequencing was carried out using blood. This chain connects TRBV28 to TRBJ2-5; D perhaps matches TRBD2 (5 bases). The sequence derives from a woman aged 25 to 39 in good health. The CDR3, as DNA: TGTGCCAGCAGTTTCATGTTTGGGAGTAGGGAGACCCAGTACTTC. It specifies CASSFMFGSRETQYF.